These 10 T cell receptor beta chains originate from one sample sequenced in a study of CD4 and CD8 cells across lung adenocarcinoma regions. TCRdb re-derived calls from the PCR reads in MiXCR, one entry per CDR3 protein. There are approximately 11,000 distinct CDR3 sequences in the sample; around half occur only once, and around 19% lies in the top ten. Material for sequencing was CD4+ T cells from the center of a lung tumor. These receptors all stem from a male donor with lung adenocarcinoma. The CD4 and CD8 labels of this study may be unreliable.

This rearrangement joins TRBV6-5 to TRBJ1-1; D gene ambiguous. V was clipped by 4 bases and J by 6 bases, with 12 bases between them. The CDR3 is made up of 13 amino acids. From germline, CDR1 is MNHEY and CDR2 SVGAGI. The chain's CDR3 is CASSLSSRAEAFF. CDR3 sequence (DNA): TGTGCCAGCAGTTTATCCTCTCGGGCTGAAGCTTTCTTT.

V usage is TRBV6-5 and J usage is TRBJ2-3; unclear D gene. Germline CDR1 is MNHEY and CDR2 is SVGAGI. The CDR3 has 15 residues. The ends were cut back, 2 bases at V and 8 bases at J, with 17 bases in the middle. The CDR3 DNA follows: TGTGCCAGCAGTTACCAGGCGTTGGGCGCCGGTACGCAGTATTTT. Its protein is CASSYQALGAGTQYF.

This clonotype was observed many times. V gene TRBV6-5 combines with J gene TRBJ2-5, with 12 nucleotides matching TRBD1. Germline CDR1 MNHEY, CDR2 SVGAGI. The CDR3 has 16 amino acids. Trimming took 5 bases from V and 4 from J; bases not matched to a gene: 8. The CDR3 DNA is TGTGCCAGCAGTAACGAGGGGACAGGGGGCACAGAGACCCAGTACTTC. Translating it yields CASSNEGTGGTETQYF.

The V call is TRBV6-1, the J call TRBJ2-1, with no clear D. The end of the DNA is better explained by TRBJ2-7, so the J call may be wrong. Germline CDR1 and CDR2: MNHNS and SASEGT. The CDR3 is made up of 11 amino acids. The DNA for the CDR3 is TGTGCCAGCAGCCGAATATACGAGCAGTACTTC. The encoded protein is CASSRIYEQYF.

This clonotype occurred many times. This sequence joins TRBV6-5 and TRBJ2-7; D possibly matches TRBD1 or TRBD2 (5 bases each). The CDR3 has 15 amino acids. Trimming removed 3 bases at V and 7 bases at J, with 19 bases between. The germline V gene encodes CDR1 MNHEY and CDR2 SVGAGI. CDR3 loop: CASSYSGTPRREQYF. The DNA of the CDR3 is TGTGCCAGCAGTTATTCCGGGACCCCCCGGAGGGAGCAGTACTTC.

This clonotype was counted only a few times. The chain uses TRBV15 and TRBJ2-3, with D possibly being TRBD2 (5 bases). V was clipped by 3 bases and J by 4 bases, with 11 bases between them. The CDR3 has 14 amino acids. The V gene's germline CDR1 is LNHNV and CDR2 YYDKDF (reference sequence). The CDR3: CATSRGIGADTQYF. CDR3 nucleotides: TGTGCCACCAGCAGGGGGATCGGGGCAGATACGCAGTATTTT.

As concerns this clonotype: The germline gene is not matched at one end of the junction; a read error may be the cause. The chain uses TRBV10-1 and TRBJ2-3; 7 bases are shared with TRBD1. Germline CDR1 reads WNHNN; CDR2 reads SYGVQD (reference sequence). CDR3 length: 15 amino acids. CDR3 sequence: CARGEGGRGKDTQYF. The CDR3 DNA is TGCGCCAGGGGGGAAGGGGGCCGTGGCAAAGATACCCAGTATTTT.

About this clonotype itself: The junction departs from germline at one end; a sequencing error may be responsible. The chain has TRBV27 and TRBJ2-3; the D gene is possibly TRBD2 (6 bases). Germline V gene sequence: CDR1 MNHEY, CDR2 SMNVEV (reference sequence). This CDR3 comprises 14 residues. The CDR3 spells CASSGTSRPDTQYF. CDR3 DNA: TGTGCCAGCAGTGGTACTAGCCGGCCCGATACGCAGTACTTT.

Sample share makes this clonotype medium-sized (0.01 to 0.1%). CDR3 sequence: CASSPAGSSGDTQYF. The DNA for the CDR3 is TGCGCCAGCTCCCCAGCGGGATCCTCGGGAGATACGCAGTATTTT. This sequence joins TRBV10-1 and TRBJ2-3; TRBD2 aligns across 7 bases. This CDR3 spans 15 amino acids. Germline V gene lookup returns CDR1 WNHNN and CDR2 SYGVQD (reference sequence). J lost 5 bases, V lost 8 bases, and 13 bases had no gene match.

This chain joins TRBV6-1 and TRBJ2-5; TRBD2 aligns across 8 bases. J was trimmed by 4 bases and V by 7 bases; bases with no gene match: 23. CDR1 and CDR2 (germline): MNHNS, SASEGT. The CDR3 covers 19 residues. The CDR3 loop reads CASTSGGGAGIRGTETQYF. DNA of the CDR3: TGTGCCAGCACCTCCGGGGGGGGAGCCGGGATACGTGGCACAGAGACCCAGTACTTC.